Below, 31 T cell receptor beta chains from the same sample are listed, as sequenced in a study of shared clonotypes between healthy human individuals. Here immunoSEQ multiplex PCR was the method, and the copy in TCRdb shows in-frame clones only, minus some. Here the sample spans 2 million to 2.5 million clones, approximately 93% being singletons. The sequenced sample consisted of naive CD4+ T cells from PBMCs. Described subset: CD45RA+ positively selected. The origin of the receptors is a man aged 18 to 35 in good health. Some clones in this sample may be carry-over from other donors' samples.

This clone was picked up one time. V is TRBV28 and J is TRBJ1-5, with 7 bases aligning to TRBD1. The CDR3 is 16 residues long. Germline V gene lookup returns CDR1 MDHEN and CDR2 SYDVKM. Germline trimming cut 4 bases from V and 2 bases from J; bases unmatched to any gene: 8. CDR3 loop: CASSSATGYGNQPQHF. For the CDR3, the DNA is TGTGCCAGCAGTTCAGCGACAGGGTATGGCAATCAGCCCCAGCATTTT. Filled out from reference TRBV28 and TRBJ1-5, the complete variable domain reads DVKVTQSSRYLVKRTGEKVFLECVQDMDHENMFWYRQDPGLGLRLIYFSYDVKMKEKGDIPEGYSVSREKKERFSLILESASTNQTSMYLCASSSATGYGNQPQHFGDGTRLSIL.

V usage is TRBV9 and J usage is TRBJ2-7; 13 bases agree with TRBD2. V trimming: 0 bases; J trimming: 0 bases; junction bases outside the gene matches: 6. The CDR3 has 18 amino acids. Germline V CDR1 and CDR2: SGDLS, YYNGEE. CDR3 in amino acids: CASSVATGTSGISYEQYF. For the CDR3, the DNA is TGTGCCAGCAGCGTAGCTACTGGGACTAGCGGGATCTCCTACGAGCAGTACTTC.

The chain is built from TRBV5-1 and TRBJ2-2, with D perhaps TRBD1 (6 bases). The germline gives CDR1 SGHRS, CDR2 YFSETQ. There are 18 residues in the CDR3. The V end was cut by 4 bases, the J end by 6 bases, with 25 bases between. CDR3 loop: CASSHGRGTHEWPGELFF. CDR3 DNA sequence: TGCGCCAGCAGCCATGGTAGAGGGACACATGAATGGCCCGGGGAGCTGTTTTTT.

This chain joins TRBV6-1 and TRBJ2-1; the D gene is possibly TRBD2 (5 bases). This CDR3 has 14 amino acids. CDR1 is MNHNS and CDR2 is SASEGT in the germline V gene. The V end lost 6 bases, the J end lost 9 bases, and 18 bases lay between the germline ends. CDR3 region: CASSWVIEGAEQFF. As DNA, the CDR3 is TGTGCCAGCAGCTGGGTCATCGAGGGCGCTGAGCAGTTCTTC.

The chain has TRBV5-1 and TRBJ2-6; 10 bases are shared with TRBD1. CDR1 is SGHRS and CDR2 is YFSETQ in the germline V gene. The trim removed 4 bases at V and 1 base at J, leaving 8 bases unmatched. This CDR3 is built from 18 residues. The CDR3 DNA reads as TGCGCCAGCAGCCGCTGGGGACAGGGGTTGTCTGGGGCCAACGTCCTGACTTTC. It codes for CASSRWGQGLSGANVLTF.

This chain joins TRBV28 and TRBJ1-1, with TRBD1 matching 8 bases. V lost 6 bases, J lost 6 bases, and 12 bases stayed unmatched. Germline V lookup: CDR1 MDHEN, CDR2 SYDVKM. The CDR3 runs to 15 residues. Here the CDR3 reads CASREQGVTGPEAFF. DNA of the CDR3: TGTGCCAGCAGGGAACAGGGGGTTACCGGCCCTGAAGCTTTCTTT.

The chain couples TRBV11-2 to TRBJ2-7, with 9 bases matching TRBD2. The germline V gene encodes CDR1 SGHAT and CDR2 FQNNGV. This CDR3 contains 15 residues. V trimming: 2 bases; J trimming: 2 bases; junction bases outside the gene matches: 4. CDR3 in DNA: TGTGCCAGCAGCTTAACTCGCGGGAGGGCCTACGAGCAGTACTTC. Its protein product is CASSLTRGRAYEQYF.

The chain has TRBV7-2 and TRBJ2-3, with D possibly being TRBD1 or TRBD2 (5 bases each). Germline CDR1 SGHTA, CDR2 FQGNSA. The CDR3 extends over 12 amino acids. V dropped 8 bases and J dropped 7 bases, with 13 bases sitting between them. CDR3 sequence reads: CASHGAHNTQYF. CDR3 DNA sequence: TGTGCCAGCCACGGGGCCCACAATACGCAGTATTTT.

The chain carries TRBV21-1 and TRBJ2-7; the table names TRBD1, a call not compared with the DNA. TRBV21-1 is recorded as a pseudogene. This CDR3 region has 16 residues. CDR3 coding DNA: TGTGCCAGCAACCCCGCGGTGGGGACAGGGAGGCACGAGCAGTACTTC. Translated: CASNPAVGTGRHEQYF.

Written as DNA, the CDR3 is TGTGCCATCAGTGAGTCGATACTAGCGGGATACAATGAGCAGTTCTTC. It translates to CAISESILAGYNEQFF. This chain joins TRBV10-3 and TRBJ2-1, with 10 bases that match TRBD2. This CDR3 comprises 16 residues. Germline assignment: CDR1 ENHRY and CDR2 SYGVKD. The J segment lost 4 bases and the V segment lost 0 bases, leaving 3 bases of the junction unmatched.

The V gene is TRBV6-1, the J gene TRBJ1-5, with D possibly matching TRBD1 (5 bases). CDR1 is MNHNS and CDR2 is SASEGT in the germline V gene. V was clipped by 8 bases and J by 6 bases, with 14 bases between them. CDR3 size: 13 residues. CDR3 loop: CASETTRGQPQHF. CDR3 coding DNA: TGTGCCAGCGAAACAACGAGGGGTCAGCCCCAGCATTTT.

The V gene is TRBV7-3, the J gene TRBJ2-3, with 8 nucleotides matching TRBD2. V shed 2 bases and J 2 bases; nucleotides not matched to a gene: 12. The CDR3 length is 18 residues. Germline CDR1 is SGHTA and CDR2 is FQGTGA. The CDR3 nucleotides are TGTGCCAGCAGCTTAGGAGTTACTAGCGGAAAATACACAGATACGCAGTATTTT. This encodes CASSLGVTSGKYTDTQYF.

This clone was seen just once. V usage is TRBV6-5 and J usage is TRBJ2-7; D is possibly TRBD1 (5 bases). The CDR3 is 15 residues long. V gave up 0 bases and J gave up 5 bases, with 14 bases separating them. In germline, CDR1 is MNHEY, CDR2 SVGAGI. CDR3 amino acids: CASSYSKGQGNEQYF. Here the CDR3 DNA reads TGTGCCAGCAGTTACTCGAAGGGTCAGGGAAACGAGCAGTACTTC.

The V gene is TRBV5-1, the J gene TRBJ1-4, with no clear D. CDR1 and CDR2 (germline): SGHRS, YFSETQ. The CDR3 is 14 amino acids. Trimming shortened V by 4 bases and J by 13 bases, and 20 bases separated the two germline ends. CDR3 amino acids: CASSPGSLDVRLFF. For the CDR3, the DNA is TGCGCCAGCAGCCCGGGGTCCCTTGACGTGAGACTGTTTTTT.

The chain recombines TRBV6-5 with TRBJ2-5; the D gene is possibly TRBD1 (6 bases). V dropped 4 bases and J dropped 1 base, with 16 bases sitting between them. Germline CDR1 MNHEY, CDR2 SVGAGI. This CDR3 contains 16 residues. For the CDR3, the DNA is TGTGCCAGCAGTTTTAGGGGCCAGGGGCTCCAAGAGACCCAGTACTTC. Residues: CASSFRGQGLQETQYF.

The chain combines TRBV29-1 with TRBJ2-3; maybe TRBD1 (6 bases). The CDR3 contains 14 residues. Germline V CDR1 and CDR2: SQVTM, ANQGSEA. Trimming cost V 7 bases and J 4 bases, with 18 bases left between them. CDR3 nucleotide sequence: TGCAGCGCCGATGGGCAGGGGCAGGCAGATACGCAGTATTTT. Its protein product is CSADGQGQADTQYF.

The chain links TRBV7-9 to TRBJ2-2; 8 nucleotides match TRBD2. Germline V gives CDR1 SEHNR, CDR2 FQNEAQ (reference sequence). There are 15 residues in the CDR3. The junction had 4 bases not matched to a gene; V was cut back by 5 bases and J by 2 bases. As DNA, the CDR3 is TGTGCCAGCAGCCAAACTAGCGGAAACACCGGGGAGCTGTTTTTT. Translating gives CASSQTSGNTGELFF.

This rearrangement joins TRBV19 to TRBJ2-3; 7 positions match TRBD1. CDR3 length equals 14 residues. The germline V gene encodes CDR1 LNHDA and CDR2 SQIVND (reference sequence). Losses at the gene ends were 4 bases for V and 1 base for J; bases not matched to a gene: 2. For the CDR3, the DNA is TGTGCCAGTAGTAACACAGGGGGCACAGATACGCAGTATTTT. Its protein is CASSNTGGTDTQYF. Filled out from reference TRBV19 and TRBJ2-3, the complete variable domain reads DGGITQSPKYLFRKEGQNVTLSCEQNLNHDAMYWYRQDPGQGLRLIYYSQIVNDFQKGDIAEGYSVSREKKESFPLTVTSAQKNPTAFYLCASSNTGGTDTQYFGPGTRLTVL.

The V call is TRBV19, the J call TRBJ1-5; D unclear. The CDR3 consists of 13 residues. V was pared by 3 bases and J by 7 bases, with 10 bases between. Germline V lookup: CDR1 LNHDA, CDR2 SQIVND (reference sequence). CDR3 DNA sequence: TGTGCCAGTAGTATGAGGGTAGGGCAGCCCCAGCATTTT. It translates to CASSMRVGQPQHF.

CDR3 protein: CASLKSPTQETQYF. CDR3 nucleotides: TGTGCCAGCCTCAAGAGTCCGACACAGGAGACCCAGTACTTC. The rearrangement joins TRBV7-6 to TRBJ2-5; D unclear. This CDR3 comprises 14 residues. The V gene lost 8 bases and the J gene lost 5 bases, with 18 bases spanning the gap. Per germline, CDR1 SGHVS and CDR2 FNYEAQ.

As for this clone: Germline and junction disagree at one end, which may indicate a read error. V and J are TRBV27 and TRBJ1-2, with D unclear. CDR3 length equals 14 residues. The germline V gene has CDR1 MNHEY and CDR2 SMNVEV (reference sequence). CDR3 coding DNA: TGTGCCAGCAGTTTATCGGCCAGTTCCACCACAAGTGCCTTC. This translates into CASSLSASSTTSAF.

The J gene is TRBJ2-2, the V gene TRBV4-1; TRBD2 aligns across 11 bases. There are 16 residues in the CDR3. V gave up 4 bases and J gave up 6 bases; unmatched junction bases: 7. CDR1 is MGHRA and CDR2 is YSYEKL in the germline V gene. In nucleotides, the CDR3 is TGCGCCAGCAGCCCCTTAGCGGGAGGGCTAGCCGGGGAGCTGTTTTTT. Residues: CASSPLAGGLAGELFF.

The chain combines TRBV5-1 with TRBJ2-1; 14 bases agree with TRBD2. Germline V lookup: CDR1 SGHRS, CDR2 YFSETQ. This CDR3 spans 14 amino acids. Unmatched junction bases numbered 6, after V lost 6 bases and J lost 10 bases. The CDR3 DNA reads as TGCGCCAGCACGGGGACTAGCGGGAGCATAGAGCAGTTCTTC. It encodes CASTGTSGSIEQFF.

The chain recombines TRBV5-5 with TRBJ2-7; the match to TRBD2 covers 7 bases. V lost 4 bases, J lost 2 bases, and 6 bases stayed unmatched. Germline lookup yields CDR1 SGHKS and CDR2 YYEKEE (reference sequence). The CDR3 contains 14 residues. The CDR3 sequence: CASSSTGTTYEQYF. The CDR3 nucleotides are TGTGCCAGCAGCAGTACCGGGACTACCTACGAGCAGTACTTC.

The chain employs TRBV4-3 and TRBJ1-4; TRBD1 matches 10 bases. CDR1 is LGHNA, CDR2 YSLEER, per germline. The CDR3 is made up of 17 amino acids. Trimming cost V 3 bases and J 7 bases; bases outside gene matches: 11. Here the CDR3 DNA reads TGCGCCAGCAGCCAGGATCCCTTAGGGACAGGGGTTGAAAAACTGTTTTTT. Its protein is CASSQDPLGTGVEKLFF.

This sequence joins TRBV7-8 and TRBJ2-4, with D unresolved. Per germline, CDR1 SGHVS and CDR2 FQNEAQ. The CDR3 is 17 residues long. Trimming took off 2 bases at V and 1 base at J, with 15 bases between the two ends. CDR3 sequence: CASSLSLGVLAKNIQYF. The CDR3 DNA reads TGTGCCAGCAGCTTAAGTCTCGGAGTGTTGGCCAAAAACATTCAGTACTTC.

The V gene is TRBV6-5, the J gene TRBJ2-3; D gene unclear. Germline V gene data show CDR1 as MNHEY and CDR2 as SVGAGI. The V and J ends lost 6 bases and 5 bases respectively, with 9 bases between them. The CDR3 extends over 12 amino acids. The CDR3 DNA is TGTGCCAGCAGCTCAAACTTAGATACGCAGTATTTT. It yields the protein CASSSNLDTQYF.

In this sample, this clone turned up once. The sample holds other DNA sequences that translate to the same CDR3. The DNA for the CDR3 is TGTGCCAGCAGCTTTAACAGCTACAATGAGCAGTTCTTC. It encodes CASSFNSYNEQFF. The chain has TRBV7-2 and TRBJ2-1; no firm D call. CDR1 is SGHTA and CDR2 is FQGNSA in the germline V gene. Trimming took 3 bases from V and 3 from J, leaving 6 bases between them. The CDR3 contains 13 residues.

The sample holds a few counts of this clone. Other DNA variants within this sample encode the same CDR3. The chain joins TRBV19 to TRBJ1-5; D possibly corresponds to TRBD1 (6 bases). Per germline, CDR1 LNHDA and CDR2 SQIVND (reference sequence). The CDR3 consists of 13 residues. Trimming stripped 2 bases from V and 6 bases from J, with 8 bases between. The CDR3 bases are TGTGCCAGTAGTATACAGGGGCCTCAGCCCCAGCATTTT. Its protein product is CASSIQGPQPQHF.

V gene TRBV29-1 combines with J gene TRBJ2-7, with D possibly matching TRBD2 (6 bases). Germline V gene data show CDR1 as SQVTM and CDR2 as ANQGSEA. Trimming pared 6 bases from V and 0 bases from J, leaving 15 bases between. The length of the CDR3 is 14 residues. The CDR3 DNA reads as TGCAGCGTGTTAGGTACGGGAGCCTCCTACGAGCAGTACTTC. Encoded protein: CSVLGTGASYEQYF.

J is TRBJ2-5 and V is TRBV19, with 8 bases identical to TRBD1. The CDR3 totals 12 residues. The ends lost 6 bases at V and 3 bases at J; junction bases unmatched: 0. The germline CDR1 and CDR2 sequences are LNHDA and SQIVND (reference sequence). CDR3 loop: CASRGQEETQYF. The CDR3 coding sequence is TGTGCCAGTAGGGGACAGGAAGAGACCCAGTACTTC.